This TCR beta chain was found in a study of tumor and adjacent non-tumor tissue in lung cancer. RNA was extracted from bulk tissue without any cell sorting. More than 3 cm separated this lung sample from the edge of the tumor. V lost 3 bases to trimming and J lost 11 bases, with 13 bases between them. The germline V gene has CDR1 SQVTM and CDR2 ANQGSEA. The CDR3 covers 11 residues. The library came from three nested PCR rounds adapted from ARM-PCR protocols. MiXCR was run by TCRdb on the multiplex PCR reads, yielding one entry per CDR3 protein. The sample has 60,000 or so distinct CDR3 sequences, more than 55% seen once; the top ten hold about 32%. A few counts support this clonotype. Being one base from a much bigger clone, this may be a read error.

Material: distant non-tumor lung tissue. This rearrangement joins TRBV29-1 to TRBJ2-5; D not resolved. The source of this sequence is a man between 65 and 80 years old with non-small cell lung cancer. The CDR3 DNA reads TGCAGCGTTGAGTACACTATCTCGCAGTACTTC. It translates to CSVEYTISQYF.